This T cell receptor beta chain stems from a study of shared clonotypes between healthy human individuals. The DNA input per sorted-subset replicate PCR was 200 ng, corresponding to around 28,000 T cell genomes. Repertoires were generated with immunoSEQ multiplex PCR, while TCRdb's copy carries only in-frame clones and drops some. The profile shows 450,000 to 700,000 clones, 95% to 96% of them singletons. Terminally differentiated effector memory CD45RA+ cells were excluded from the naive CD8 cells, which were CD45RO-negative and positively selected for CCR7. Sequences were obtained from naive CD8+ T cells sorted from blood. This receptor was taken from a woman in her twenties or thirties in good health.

CDR3 DNA: TGTGCCAGCAGCTTAGGAGGTCCGGGCGGGAGGGACACCGGGGAGCTGTTTTTT. Translated: CASSLGGPGGRDTGELFF. The chain has TRBV7-2 and TRBJ2-2; TRBD2 matches 9 bases. Germline loops: CDR1 SGHTA, CDR2 FQGNSA. The CDR3 extends over 18 amino acids. V was pared by 1 base and J by 3 bases, with 9 bases of the junction left unmatched.